These 17 T cell receptor beta chains were sequenced from one sample in a study of blood T cell repertoires in COVID-19. Generated by immunoSEQ multiplex PCR, the TCRdb table keeps only in-frame clones and is missing some. The repertoire holds under 300,000 clones, with 70% to 90% as singletons. Source material: peripheral blood. Every receptor here comes from a man between 60 and 70 years old who had recovered from COVID-19.

This clone has a handful of counts. The rearrangement joins TRBV7-3 to TRBJ2-7; 9 nucleotides align to TRBD1. With V trimmed by 5 bases and J by 6 bases, 5 bases remained unmatched. This CDR3 has 13 residues. The germline gives CDR1 SGHTA, CDR2 FQGTGA. The CDR3 reads CASSLLTGGEQYF. The CDR3 DNA reads TGTGCCAGCAGCCTTTTGACAGGGGGCGAGCAGTACTTC. Drawing the rest from reference TRBV7-3 and TRBJ2-7, the complete variable domain is GAGVSQTPSNKVTEKGKYVELRCDPISGHTALYWYRQSLGQGPEFLIYFQGTGAADDSGLPNDRFFAVRPEGSVSTLKIQRTERGDSAVYLCASSLLTGGEQYFGPGTRLTVT.

This chain connects TRBV5-4 to TRBJ2-5; D possibly corresponds to TRBD1 (6 bases). Germline CDR1 reads SGHNT; CDR2 reads YYREEE (reference sequence). CDR3 length equals 16 residues. The ends were cut back, 3 bases at V and 0 bases at J, with 15 bases in the middle. CDR3 nucleotide sequence: TGTGCCAGCAGCTCCAGGGGAAGAGGAGACCAAGAGACCCAGTACTTC. This translates into CASSSRGRGDQETQYF. Full variable domain (rest looked up from reference TRBV5-4 and TRBJ2-5): ETGVTQSPTHLIKTRGQQVTLRCSSQSGHNTVSWYQQALGQGPQFIFQYYREEENGRGNFPPRFSGLQFPNYSSELNVNALELDDSALYLCASSSRGRGDQETQYFGPGTRLLVL.

The chain uses TRBV11-2 and TRBJ2-5; D possibly corresponds to TRBD2 (6 bases). Trimming cost V 2 bases and J 5 bases, with 18 bases left between them. This CDR3 region has 16 residues. Germline CDR1 and CDR2: SGHAT and FQNNGV. CDR3 nucleotides: TGTGCCAGCAGCTTACGTCGCAGGCCGGAGGGGGAGACCCAGTACTTC. It translates to CASSLRRRPEGETQYF.

The CDR3 DNA reads as TGTGCCAGTAGGCGGACAGGGGGCCGCGACGAGCAGTACTTC. It encodes CASRRTGGRDEQYF. V usage is TRBV19 and J usage is TRBJ2-7; TRBD1 matches 11 bases. Germline V gene data show CDR1 as LNHDA and CDR2 as SQIVND (reference sequence). The CDR3 loop spans 14 amino acids. Trimming took 6 bases from V and 5 from J; bases not matched to a gene: 6.

To note about this clone: Other DNA sequences of this sample code for an identical CDR3. V is TRBV6-5 and J is TRBJ2-3; 7 positions match TRBD2. Germline-derived CDR1 and CDR2 are MNHEY and SVGAGI. CDR3 size: 14 residues. The V segment lost 6 bases and the J segment 0 bases; nucleotides outside the gene matches: 3. The CDR3: CASRRDYSTDTQYF. CDR3 sequence (DNA): TGTGCCAGCAGACGGGACTACAGCACAGATACGCAGTATTTT.

The V call is TRBV6-5, the J call TRBJ1-3; no definite D call. V lost 10 bases to trimming and J lost 4 bases, with 17 bases between them. Per the germline V gene, CDR1 is MNHEY and CDR2 is SVGAGI. The CDR3 runs to 14 residues. In DNA, the CDR3 is TGTGCCACCGCCGTCCCGGGGTCCGGAAACACCATATATTTT. It specifies CATAVPGSGNTIYF.

The gene calls are TRBV2 and TRBJ2-7; 7 nucleotides match TRBD1. The V segment lost 3 bases and the J segment 2 bases; nucleotides outside the gene matches: 4. Germline CDR1 is SNHLY and CDR2 is FYNNEI. The CDR3 sequence is 14 residues long. The CDR3 reads CASSEEQGTYEQYF. CDR3 nucleotide sequence: TGTGCCAGCAGTGAGGAACAGGGGACCTACGAGCAGTACTTC.

CDR3 sequence (DNA): TGTGCCAGCAGTGGGGTAGTAGGGTCGGGGAACACCATATATTTT. It is translated as CASSGVVGSGNTIYF. The chain joins TRBV28 to TRBJ1-3; D gene uncertain. The germline V gene has CDR1 MDHEN and CDR2 SYDVKM. With 5 bases removed from V and 7 bases from J, the gap between germline ends came to 18 bases. This CDR3 has 15 residues.

This clone was seen just once. The rearrangement joins TRBV6-4 to TRBJ1-2, with D perhaps matching TRBD1 (6 bases). CDR1 is MRHNA, CDR2 SNTAGT, per germline. V lost 7 bases, J lost 4 bases, and 19 bases lay in between. This CDR3 region has 15 residues. The CDR3 sequence: CASNHTGPPCYGYTF. In DNA, the CDR3 is TGTGCCAGCAACCATACAGGGCCCCCCTGCTATGGCTACACCTTC.

In its sample, this clone was seen once. The chain combines TRBV3-1 (or the pseudogene TRBV3-2) with TRBJ2-1; 7 bases line up with TRBD1. The germline V gene has CDR1 LGHDT and CDR2 YNNKEL (reference sequence). Trimming at V came to 5 bases and at J to 7 bases, leaving 2 bases not matched to a gene. This CDR3 spans 12 amino acids. The CDR3 region has the DNA TGTGCCAGCAGCGACAGGGTTAATGAGCAGTTCTTC. The encoded protein is CASSDRVNEQFF.

The V gene is TRBV30, the J gene TRBJ1-2, with D possibly being TRBD1 (5 bases). This CDR3 has 12 residues. Germline CDR1 is GTSNPN and CDR2 is SVGIG (reference sequence). With 1 base removed from V and 4 bases from J, the gap between germline ends came to 7 bases. As DNA, the CDR3 is TGTGCCTGGAGTGGACAGAGCTATGGCTACACCTTC. The encoded protein is CAWSGQSYGYTF.

The chain combines TRBV20-1 with TRBJ1-2; the D is unclear. The CDR3 extends over 11 amino acids. Trimming removed 4 bases from V and 2 bases from J, with 5 bases in between. The germline V gene has CDR1 DFQATT and CDR2 SNEGSKA (reference sequence). The CDR3 loop is CSANTNYGYTF. The CDR3 DNA reads TGCAGTGCTAACACGAACTATGGCTACACCTTC.

V is TRBV27 and J is TRBJ2-7; 8 bases are a match to TRBD2. The CDR3 extends over 13 amino acids. Per the germline V gene, CDR1 is MNHEY and CDR2 is SMNVEV (reference sequence). Losses at the gene ends were 6 bases for V and 5 bases for J; bases not matched to a gene: 6. The CDR3 DNA follows: TGTGCCAGCAGAAAAGCGGGAGCCCACGAGCAGTACTTC. It yields the protein CASRKAGAHEQYF.

The V gene is TRBV4-1, the J gene TRBJ1-5; 10 bases fit TRBD1. After removal of 5 bases from V and 0 bases from J, the junction contained 10 bases not matched to a gene. This CDR3 is built from 18 residues. Germline CDR1 MGHRA, CDR2 YSYEKL. The CDR3 protein is CASSTRDRGGGSNQPQHF. Here the CDR3 DNA reads TGCGCCAGCAGCACCCGGGACAGGGGCGGAGGTAGCAATCAGCCCCAGCATTTT.

The chain has TRBV19 and TRBJ2-1; 11 bases agree with TRBD1. This CDR3 spans 13 amino acids. The V gene's germline CDR1 is LNHDA and CDR2 SQIVND (reference sequence). V shed 4 bases and J 8 bases; nucleotides not matched to a gene: 1. CDR3 coding DNA: TGTGCCAGTAGTAGGGACAGGGGGGATGAGCAGTTCTTC. It translates to CASSRDRGDEQFF.

Note on this clone: Other DNA variants within this sample encode the same CDR3. This chain links TRBV7-9 with TRBJ2-3, with 10 nucleotides matching TRBD2. The CDR3 length is 14 residues. The germline CDR1 and CDR2 sequences are SEHNR and FQNEAQ (reference sequence). V lost 5 bases, J lost 6 bases, and 5 bases stayed unmatched. The CDR3 loop reads CASSLSGGADTQYF. The CDR3 DNA is TGTGCCAGCAGCCTCAGCGGGGGGGCCGATACGCAGTATTTT.

The chain joins TRBV29-1 to TRBJ2-1; TRBD2 aligns across 10 bases. The CDR3 spans 14 residues. V shed 7 bases, J shed 3 bases, and the junction held 6 bases outside the gene matches. CDR1 SQVTM and CDR2 ANQGSEA come from the germline V gene. The CDR3 DNA is TGCAGCGCCCCTACTAGCGGGGACTACAATGAGCAGTTCTTC. It translates to CSAPTSGDYNEQFF.